These 15 T cell receptor beta chains came from one sample sequenced in a study of brain T cells in children with intractable seizures. Assay used: immunoSEQ multiplex PCR; TCRdb lists only in-frame clones, some missing. The sample yields about 110,000 clones, around 94% seen once. This material consisted of peripheral blood, taken at surgery. Source of these receptors: a boy under two years old with hemimegalencephaly and intractable seizures.

The chain is built from TRBV29-1 and TRBJ2-3, with a weak D call TRBD1 (6 bases). CDR3 length: 13 amino acids. V was trimmed by 6 bases and J by 3 bases, leaving 13 bases between them. Germline lookup yields CDR1 SQVTM and CDR2 ANQGSEA. CDR3 residues: CSVYRVLTDTQYF. CDR3 DNA sequence: TGCAGCGTATACAGGGTGTTGACAGATACGCAGTATTTT.

This chain uses TRBV5-8 with TRBJ1-1, with 7 nucleotides matching TRBD1. V shed 3 bases and J 5 bases; nucleotides not matched to a gene: 4. The CDR3 is 13 residues long. Germline V gene lookup returns CDR1 SGHTS and CDR2 YDEGEE. The CDR3 bases are TGTGCCAGCAGCTCTCAGGGGGGGACTGAAGCTTTCTTT. As protein: CASSSQGGTEAFF.

V gene TRBV3-1 (or the pseudogene TRBV3-2) combines with J gene TRBJ2-5; D is unresolved. The CDR3 loop spans 15 amino acids. The V and J ends lost 0 bases and 5 bases respectively, with 13 bases between them. Germline V lookup: CDR1 LGHDT, CDR2 YNNKEL (reference sequence). The CDR3 DNA is TGTGCCAGCAGCCAAGATACCGGGTTGGCGGAGACCCAGTACTTC. Its translation is CASSQDTGLAETQYF.

This rearrangement joins TRBV28 to TRBJ1-2; D remains ambiguous. Trimming stripped 4 bases from V and 3 bases from J, with 12 bases between. The CDR3 sequence is 14 residues long. Germline CDR1 MDHEN, CDR2 SYDVKM. CDR3 in DNA: TGTGCCAGCAGTTCGCCCGAGAGACACTATGGCTACACCTTC. Its protein is CASSSPERHYGYTF.

CDR3 nucleotide sequence: TGTGCCAGTAGTATACACATCGAGGGCAATGAGCAGTTCTTC. Its translation: CASSIHIEGNEQFF. This chain links TRBV19 with TRBJ2-1, with a weak D call TRBD2 (5 bases). Trimming took 2 bases from V and 6 from J, leaving 11 bases between them. Germline CDR1 is LNHDA and CDR2 is SQIVND (reference sequence). This CDR3 is built from 14 residues.

This chain links TRBV6-5 with TRBJ1-2; no reliable D call. Looked up from germline, CDR1 is MNHEY and CDR2 is SVGAGI. The germline V and J ends were trimmed by 6 bases and 2 bases, with 13 bases remaining between them. The CDR3 sequence is 14 residues long. The CDR3 protein is CASRILGRNYGYTF. The CDR3 DNA sequence: TGTGCCAGCAGAATACTCGGACGGAACTATGGCTACACCTTC.

The chain uses TRBV7-3 and TRBJ2-2, with TRBD1 matching 9 bases. Germline V lookup: CDR1 SGHTA, CDR2 FQGTGA. V lost 2 bases to trimming and J lost 4 bases; unmatched junction nucleotides: 2. CDR3 size: 15 residues. This CDR3 is CASSLETGGTGELFF. CDR3 bases: TGTGCCAGCAGCTTAGAGACAGGGGGCACCGGGGAGCTGTTTTTT.

The rearrangement links TRBV11-2 to TRBJ2-7, with D perhaps being TRBD1 or TRBD2 (5 bases each). The CDR3 spans 11 residues. Germline V gene data show CDR1 as SGHAT and CDR2 as FQNNGV. Trimming removed 5 bases at V and 6 bases at J, with 8 bases between. The CDR3: CASSIGAEQYF. CDR3 DNA sequence: TGTGCCAGCAGCATCGGGGCCGAGCAGTACTTC.

V and J are TRBV4-2 and TRBJ2-1, with TRBD2 identical over 8 bases. J was trimmed by 3 bases and V by 3 bases; bases with no gene match: 4. Per the germline V gene, CDR1 is LGHNA and CDR2 is YNFKEQ. This CDR3 region has 15 residues. The CDR3 region has the DNA TGTGCCAGCAGCCATAGCGGGGACCTCTACAATGAGCAGTTCTTC. It yields the protein CASSHSGDLYNEQFF.

This chain links TRBV28 with TRBJ1-5; D unclear. Germline assignment: CDR1 MDHEN and CDR2 SYDVKM. Trimming shortened V by 6 bases and J by 0 bases, and 12 bases separated the two germline ends. This CDR3 region has 15 residues. CDR3 coding DNA: TGTGCCAGCAGGTTGGGAAGGGTTAGCAATCAGCCCCAGCATTTT. Translated: CASRLGRVSNQPQHF.

The chain links TRBV28 to TRBJ1-3, with a weak D call TRBD1 (5 bases). Per germline, CDR1 MDHEN and CDR2 SYDVKM. The CDR3 sequence is 16 residues long. Trimming took off 5 bases at V and 0 bases at J, with 14 bases between the two ends. CDR3 sequence: CASSKGRKSSGNTIYF. CDR3 nucleotide sequence: TGTGCCAGCAGTAAGGGACGGAAAAGCTCTGGAAACACCATATATTTT.

This clone has just one count. V usage is TRBV28 and J usage is TRBJ1-4; D is possibly TRBD1 (6 bases). The V end lost 11 bases, the J end lost 4 bases, and 20 bases lay between the germline ends. CDR1 is MDHEN and CDR2 is SYDVKM in the germline V gene. The CDR3 loop spans 15 amino acids. The CDR3 is CASKPTGTLNEKLFF. The CDR3 DNA reads as TGTGCCTCCAAACCCACAGGGACCCTTAATGAAAAACTGTTTTTT.

The rearrangement joins TRBV30 to TRBJ2-1; 10 bases are a match to TRBD2. Per germline, CDR1 GTSNPN and CDR2 SVGIG (reference sequence). CDR3 length: 17 residues. The J segment lost 5 bases and the V segment lost 3 bases, leaving 13 bases of the junction unmatched. The CDR3 nucleotides read TGTGCCTGGAGCCCGCCACAAGCGGGAGGGCCCGACAATGAGCAGTTCTTC. Encoded protein: CAWSPPQAGGPDNEQFF.

This chain links TRBV12-3 or TRBV12-4 with TRBJ1-6; 7 nucleotides match TRBD1. This CDR3 region has 13 residues. The V gene end was trimmed by 6 bases and the J gene end by 8 bases; junction bases not matched to a gene: 4. CDR3 residues: CASSWDSYSPLHF. The CDR3 DNA is TGTGCCAGCAGCTGGGACAGTTATTCACCCCTCCACTTT.

The chain employs TRBV5-6 and TRBJ1-6, with D uncertain. Trimming took off 2 bases at V and 3 bases at J, with 18 bases between the two ends. Germline V CDR1 and CDR2: SGHDT, YYEEEE. The CDR3 is made up of 18 amino acids. Here the CDR3 DNA reads TGTGCCAGCAGCTTTCGTAGCGGATCGAGCCACTATAATTCACCCCTCCACTTT. Amino acid sequence: CASSFRSGSSHYNSPLHF.